This entry describes one TCR beta chain. This clonotype appeared a few times. Its antigen is unknown. There are no base qualities to consult, and no much larger clone falls within one base. The sample is drawn from a study of human T cells and chemical hapten exposure (dated by TCRdb to the early 2020s). Regarding the research as a whole: For sensitization, 2% DPC in acetone was applied to a roughly 2 cm by roughly 2 cm area of upper inner arm skin. Throughout the study period of roughly 24 weeks, patients also received therapeutic DPC doses to the scalp every week. Patch testing was performed on the upper back with Finn chambers containing 0.01% DPC, and the patch tests were scored after 6 days according to International Contact Dermatitis Research Group standards. Most of the patients in the cohort were female, and the cohort covered alopecia areata with under or over 50% scalp involvement, alopecia totalis and alopecia universalis. Libraries were combined into a pool for sequencing, and differences in TCR yield between samples came mainly from small differences in library volumes within the pool. Peripheral blood TCR repertoire changes were tracked in vivo in alopecia patients during primary and secondary sensitization to the hapten diphenylcyclopropenone (DPC). Blood samples were taken from patients before sensitization (week 0) and at 2, 6 and about 24 weeks after DPC sensitization. Nearly 30 alopecia patients gave blood for TCR sequencing at one to four time points (pre-sensitization, 2, 6 and 24 weeks). What the work shows at the level of the full study, not this receptor alone: Significantly more large CDR3 similarity clusters were formed by expanded TCRs than by pre-sensitization or healthy control sets, consistent with antigen-driven responses. Alopecia, a presumed autoimmune disease, was present in all patients, so the immune response of the patients might differ from that of healthy individuals. No change with DPC sensitization was found in the number of TCRs above 1 in 1000 frequency, and no evidence of global repertoire structure alterations was found. After repeated subsampling, the strength of the expansion versus patch-test correlation and the threshold at which it became significant changed. Patch test score correlated positively with the number of PT1 expanded TCRs, reaching significance at thresholds 8, 16 and 32 but not at 4.

The time point label here, explained by the study, means: patch test 2, 6 weeks after DPC sensitization. According to the study, the label for this sample's treatment or condition signals: therapeutic diphenylcyclopropenone sensitization with weekly scalp DPC. At each patch-test visit, blood was drawn before the patch test was applied. Patients were considered eligible if aged 18 to 70, diagnosed with alopecia and deemed suitable for DPC therapy, and patients were excluded if pregnant. Total RNA was isolated from unfractionated whole blood collected in Tempus Blood RNA tubes. Trimming removed 6 bases from V and 8 bases from J; the gene matches leave 7 bases unexplained. The CDR3 numbers 13 residues from cysteine through phenylalanine. The entry retains the CDR3 DNA only, 39 bases that are in frame from base 1. Sequences MNHNY (CDR1) and SVGAGI (CDR2) are obtained from the germline V gene (reference sequence).

The receptor library was made with RACE. The instrument given in TCRdb is NextSeq 500. Library preparation attached unique molecular identifiers to individual cDNA molecules for quantitative, reproducible TCR counting. Each blood RNA sample was used to sequence both TCR alpha and TCR beta chains. On the study's bioinformatics: Samples had a median of around 92,000 TCRs, with a range from 23,224 to 690,600. The Decombinator software suite was used to annotate the V, J and CDR3 of the TCR reads. To make PS versus PT1 abundance plots, every sample was subsampled to the same number of TCRs (28,000). TCRs were defined as expanded if absent before sensitization and observed at least eight times at the 2-week time point. TCRdb itself trimmed the public reads at Q25 with fastp, ran MiXCR and retained productive beta chains. Identical CDR3 proteins give one entry, which carries the most common genes and DNA. The V and J calls and clone size come from TCRdb's table, not from the authors' own analysis. The sample data list some 80,000 distinct CDR3 sequences, and around 10% of these were observed just once. The ten largest clonotypes hold roughly 1.5% of the sample.

The sample was whole blood, taken in connection with sensitization to the hapten diphenylcyclopropenone (DPC). The chain uses TRBV6-6 and TRBJ1-2, and TRBD1 matches 9 of the central bases. This receptor was obtained from a man between 18 and 35 years old with alopecia areata. Some clones in this sample may be carry-over from other donors' samples. The CDR3 in this case is CASSQPGQGGYTF. DNA sequence: TGTGCCAGCAGCCAGCCGGGACAGGGAGGCTACACCTTC.